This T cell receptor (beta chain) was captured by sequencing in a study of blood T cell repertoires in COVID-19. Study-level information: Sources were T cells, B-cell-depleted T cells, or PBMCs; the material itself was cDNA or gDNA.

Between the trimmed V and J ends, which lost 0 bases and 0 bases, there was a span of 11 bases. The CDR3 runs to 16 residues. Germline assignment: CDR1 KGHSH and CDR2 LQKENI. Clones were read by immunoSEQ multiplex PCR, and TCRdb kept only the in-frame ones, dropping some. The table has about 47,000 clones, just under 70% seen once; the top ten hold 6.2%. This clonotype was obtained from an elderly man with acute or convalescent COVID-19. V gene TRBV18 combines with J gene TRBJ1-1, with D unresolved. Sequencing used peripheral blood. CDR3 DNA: TGTGCCAGCTCACCACCCAGTAGAGCGATGAACACTGAAGCTTTCTTT. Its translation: CASSPPSRAMNTEAFF.